This T cell receptor (beta chain) was sequenced during a study of CD8+ T cells in alopecia areata. RNA extraction was followed by reverse transcription into cDNA, which acted as the sequencing template. Method: immunoSEQ multiplex PCR; TCRdb's copy keeps in-frame clones and lacks some. The profile shows hundreds of thousands of clones, 67% of them singletons. From germline, CDR1 is MGHRA and CDR2 YSYEKL. The length of the CDR3 is 15 residues. With V trimmed by 1 base and J by 0 bases, 3 bases remained unmatched. The genes are TRBV4-1 and TRBJ2-7; 7 bases match TRBD2. This receptor was taken from a human donor with alopecia areata. Specimen: CD4+ T cells sorted from blood, collected at week 0. CDR3 residues: CASSQVGGNSYEQYF. In nucleotides, the CDR3 is TGCGCCAGCAGCCAAGTGGGGGGGAACTCCTACGAGCAGTACTTC.